One T cell receptor (beta chain) is described in this entry. What it binds is not known. The repertoire was sequenced with immunoSEQ multiplex PCR; TCRdb's copy has only in-frame clones and lacks some. The repertoire holds some 32,000 clones, around 89% seen once, with 3.1% in the top ten. Samples were taken several times over chemoradiotherapy. The sample comes from a study of chemoradiotherapy in HPV16-positive cancers. Study at large: Candidate HPV-specific clones and shared TCR motifs came from two HPV16-positive patients.

Findings and limits, study-wide: Non-HPV-specific T cells did not expand in tumors during treatment, whereas candidate HPV-specific clones and E7-related motifs did.

The V gene lost 1 base and the J gene lost 6 bases, with 12 bases spanning the gap. CDR1 is SGHTA and CDR2 is FQGTGA in the germline V gene. This CDR3 has 14 amino acids. The sample was blood, taken from a patient who underwent chemoradiotherapy. The rearrangement links TRBV7-3 to TRBJ1-2; D is ambiguous. The receptor's source is a human donor with HPV-associated anogenital cancer. The CDR3, as DNA: TGTGCCAGCAGCTTAATTAGCGGGGATCATGGCTACACCTTC. Its translation: CASSLISGDHGYTF.